The rows below give T cell receptor beta chains drawn from one sample of a study of blood T cell repertoires in COVID-19. The assay was immunoSEQ multiplex PCR, and TCRdb's table has in-frame clones only and misses some. The sample holds approximately 160,000 clones; 81% are singletons and the top ten take 11%. Sequenced input: peripheral blood. These receptor sequences come from a human donor in a cohort sampled during active COVID-19. Each CDR3 is given with its conserved first and last residue. D genes are given only for firm matches. Expanded clones are given a class, and other clones once, few, many or no size at all.

length	V	size	J	D	DNA	CDR3
13	TRBV7-9	NA	TRBJ1-1	NA	TGTGCCAGCAGCCCCGGTGGGAGGGTAGGAGCTTTCTTT	CASSPGGRVGAFF
19	TRBV4-1	few	TRBJ1-5	NA	TGCGCCAGCAGCCAAGCAGAACGAGCAGGGATCGGAAGCAATCAGCCCCAGCATTTT	CASSQAERAGIGSNQPQHF
16	TRBV4-1	NA	TRBJ1-6	TRBD1	TGCGCCAGCAGCCAATCACCGGGACAGGGGTATTCACCCCTCCACTTT	CASSQSPGQGYSPLHF
13	TRBV6-5	NA	TRBJ2-3	NA	TGTGCCAGCAGAGCCGGGACTACAGATACGCAGTATTTT	CASRAGTTDTQYF
14	TRBV28	NA	TRBJ1-1	NA	TGTGCCAGCCTCCCACCGCACTCCGGGGGTGAAGCTTTCTTT	CASLPPHSGGEAFF
17	TRBV3-1/TRBV3-2	NA	TRBJ2-4	NA	TGTGCCAGCAGCCAAGGGAAAGCGGGTGGAGCCAAAAACATTCAGTACTTC	CASSQGKAGGAKNIQYF
14	TRBV7-9	NA	TRBJ2-1	NA	TGTGCCAGCAGCGGACAGTCCGGGATTGTTGGGCAGTTCTTC	CASSGQSGIVGQFF
16	TRBV4-3	NA	TRBJ1-2	TRBD1	TGCGCCAGCAGCCAAGACGGGACAGGGGGAGGTGGGGGCTACACCTTC	CASSQDGTGGGGGYTF
13	TRBV4-1	NA	TRBJ2-7	NA	TGCGCCAGCAGCCCGGGGGTTTCCTACGAGCAGTACTTC	CASSPGVSYEQYF
15	TRBV3-1/TRBV3-2	NA	TRBJ2-7	TRBD2	TGTGCCAGCAGCCAGCTCGGCGGGAGCTCCTACGAGCAGTACTTC	CASSQLGGSSYEQYF
11	TRBV30	NA	TRBJ1-1	NA	TGTGCCTGGAGTGTACTGGGCCCGGTGGTTTTT	CAWSVLGPVVF
13	TRBV2	NA	TRBJ2-7	NA	TGTGCCAGCAGTAAGAACCGGGACAACGAGCAGTACTTC	CASSKNRDNEQYF
15	TRBV28	NA	TRBJ1-6	NA	TGTGCCAGCAAACCCCAAGGGGCGGCTTATTCACCCCTCCACTTT	CASKPQGAAYSPLHF
13	TRBV6-4	NA	TRBJ1-6	NA	TGTGCCAGCAGTGCCGCGGATAATTCACCCCTCCACTTT	CASSAADNSPLHF
12	TRBV5-6	NA	TRBJ1-2	NA	TGTGCCAGCAGCCCACAGGGTGAGGGCTACACCTTC	CASSPQGEGYTF
14	TRBV29-1	NA	TRBJ2-3	TRBD1	TGCAGCGTTTCTGGACAGGGCGCAGGAGATACGCAGTATTTT	CSVSGQGAGDTQYF
12	TRBV6-2/TRBV6-3	NA	TRBJ1-1	NA	TGTGCCAGCAGTTCCCGGGTCACTGAAGCTTTCTTT	CASSSRVTEAFF
21	TRBV24-1	NA	TRBJ2-2	TRBD2	TGTGCCACCAGTGATTTGGAAATCGGACTAGCGGGGGGGACACGCACCGGGGAGCTGTTTTTT	CATSDLEIGLAGGTRTGELFF
14	TRBV5-1	NA	TRBJ2-5	NA	TGCGCCAGCAGCTTGGTCCGGGGGCAAGAGACCCAGTACTTC	CASSLVRGQETQYF
18	TRBV7-2	NA	TRBJ1-5	TRBD1	TGTGCCAGCAGCGTAACAGGGGGCAGTGGGTATAGCAATCAGCCCCAGCATTTT	CASSVTGGSGYSNQPQHF
16	TRBV5-6	NA	TRBJ1-5	TRBD1	TGTGCCAGCAGCTTTGGGGGGACAGGGCTTAATCAGCCCCAGCATTTT	CASSFGGTGLNQPQHF
16	TRBV13	NA	TRBJ2-3	TRBD2	TGTGCCAGCAGCTTAGCGGGTAGCGGGGGCACAGATACGCAGTATTTT	CASSLAGSGGTDTQYF
14	TRBV6-2/TRBV6-3	NA	TRBJ1-2	NA	TGTGCCAGCAGTACCACGGGACACTTTTTGGGCTACACCTTC	CASSTTGHFLGYTF
15	TRBV19	NA	TRBJ2-7	TRBD2	TGTGCCAGTAGTATCTCGGGAGGCTCTCATTCCGAGCAGTACTTC	CASSISGGSHSEQYF
12	TRBV28	once	TRBJ1-4	TRBD1	TGTGCCAGCAGCCAGACAGGGAAAAAACTGTTTTTT	CASSQTGKKLFF
14	TRBV6-6	NA	TRBJ1-2	NA	TGTGCCAGCAGTTACCATCGCAGGGAGGATGGCTACACCTTC	CASSYHRREDGYTF
16	TRBV3-1/TRBV3-2	NA	TRBJ2-1	TRBD2	TGTGCCAGCAGCCAAGATTTAGCCCTAGCGGGAGTTCGGCAGTTCTTC	CASSQDLALAGVRQFF
15	TRBV27	NA	TRBJ2-7	TRBD1	TGTGCCAGCAGTAATAGACCAGGGGGTACCGACGAGCAGTACTTC	CASSNRPGGTDEQYF
16	TRBV7-2	few	TRBJ2-5	TRBD2	TGTGCCAGCAGCACGGGACTAGCGGGGTGGGGGGAGACCCAGTACTTC	CASSTGLAGWGETQYF
14	TRBV9	NA	TRBJ1-1	NA	TGTGCCAGCAGCGTAGCACGGGCGGGCACTGAAGCTTTCTTT	CASSVARAGTEAFF
16	TRBV7-8	NA	TRBJ2-1	NA	TGTGCCAGCAGCTTAGAAGATGCTAGCTACTACAATGAGCAGTTCTTC	CASSLEDASYYNEQFF
17	TRBV7-2	NA	TRBJ2-5	NA	TGTGCCAGCAGCTTTAGTAGGGGGCCGGGGGCCGGGGAGACCCAGTACTTC	CASSFSRGPGAGETQYF
13	TRBV4-3	NA	TRBJ2-7	NA	TGCGCCAGCAGCCAAGACTACAGGGCCGAGCAGTACTTC	CASSQDYRAEQYF
14	TRBV5-1	NA	TRBJ1-1	TRBD1	TGCGCCAGCAGCTCGTCGACAGGGGGCGGACAAGCTTTCTTT	CASSSSTGGGQAFF
14	TRBV3-1/TRBV3-2	NA	TRBJ2-7	TRBD2	TGTGCCAGCAGCCGGGGACTAGCGTCCTACGAGCAGTACTTC	CASSRGLASYEQYF
12	TRBV5-5	NA	TRBJ2-2	NA	TGTGCCAGCAGCCCGGTTGCGGGGGAGCTGTTTTTT	CASSPVAGELFF
15	TRBV14	NA	TRBJ2-6	NA	TGTGCCAGCAGCCAACCGGGGGCTGGGGCCAACGTCCTGACTTTC	CASSQPGAGANVLTF
13	TRBV11-2	NA	TRBJ2-7	NA	TGTGCCAGCAGCATCAGGACTTTTTACGAGCAGTACTTC	CASSIRTFYEQYF
14	TRBV19	NA	TRBJ2-2	NA	TGTGCCAGTAAGGGGCTAGCGAACACCGGGGAGCTGTTTTTT	CASKGLANTGELFF
15	TRBV5-1	few	TRBJ1-1	TRBD1	TGCGCCAGCAGCCGACAGGGGGCTCTGAACACTGAAGCTTTCTTT	CASSRQGALNTEAFF
16	TRBV14	many	TRBJ2-7	NA	TGTGCCAGCAGCCAAGCCCCCAGGGATCTTTCCTCCGAGCAGTACTTC	CASSQAPRDLSSEQYF
12	TRBV4-2	NA	TRBJ1-1	NA	TGTGCCAGCAGCCACGCAGGGGTGTACTCTTTCTTT	CASSHAGVYSFF
17	TRBV14	NA	TRBJ1-3	NA	TGTGCCAGCAGCCGGTGGGAAGGGGCTGACTCTGGAAACACCATATATTTT	CASSRWEGADSGNTIYF
13	TRBV6-5	NA	TRBJ1-1	NA	TGTGCCAGCAGCGTGGGCTTGGGCACTGAAGCTTTCTTT	CASSVGLGTEAFF
15	TRBV24-1	NA	TRBJ1-3	TRBD1	TGTGCCACCAGTGATTTGAGGGACAGTGGAAACACCATATATTTT	CATSDLRDSGNTIYF
14	TRBV9	once	TRBJ1-1	TRBD1	TGTGCCAGCAGCGTCGCCGGACAGGCGATTGAAGCTTTCTTT	CASSVAGQAIEAFF
14	TRBV2	NA	TRBJ2-1	TRBD1	TGTGCCAGCAGATCGGGACAGATATACAATGAGCAGTTCTTC	CASRSGQIYNEQFF
15	TRBV14	NA	TRBJ2-3	NA	TGTGCCAGCAGCCTACGGACCACTAACGGGAATACGCAGTATTTT	CASSLRTTNGNTQYF
16	TRBV4-1	NA	TRBJ2-2	TRBD1	TGCGCCAGCAGCCAACCCGGGACAGGCTTCACCGGGGAGCTGTTTTTT	CASSQPGTGFTGELFF
15	TRBV28	NA	TRBJ1-5	TRBD1	TGTGCCAGCAGTTTATGGGACAGGGGGGATCAGCCCCAGCATTTT	CASSLWDRGDQPQHF
17	TRBV5-1	NA	TRBJ2-3	TRBD2	TGCGCCAGCAGCCCCCGCGGGGGAACTAGCCGCACAGATACGCAGTATTTT	CASSPRGGTSRTDTQYF
17	TRBV4-3	NA	TRBJ2-1	NA	TGCGCCAGCAGCCAAGAGGGTGGACTTTACTCCTACAATGAGCAGTTCTTC	CASSQEGGLYSYNEQFF
14	TRBV19	NA	TRBJ2-1	NA	TGTGCCAGTAGGGGGGACTGGCTCTACAATGAGCAGTTCTTC	CASRGDWLYNEQFF
13	TRBV7-2	NA	TRBJ2-7	TRBD2	TGTGCCAGCAGCTTAGGGGGGGGCTACGAGCAGTACTTC	CASSLGGGYEQYF
13	TRBV2	NA	TRBJ2-3	NA	TGTGCCAGCACCCCGGTGGGACACAATACGCAGTATTTT	CASTPVGHNTQYF